Listed here are 19 T cell receptor beta chains from one sample, sequenced in a study of Ad26.COV2.S vaccination and SARS-CoV-2 variants. The data were produced by immunoSEQ multiplex PCR, yet TCRdb's version contains in-frame clones alone and is incomplete. In the table there are about 680,000 clones, around 90% of which are singletons. The treatment was: roughly 20 received Ad26.COV2.S at low or high dose, single or two shots; about 5 received placebo; per-sample allocation not given. The samples were gathered on day 63 after the first injection of vaccine or placebo. Sequencing used peripheral blood, obtained in a trial of Ad26.COV2.S vaccine versus placebo. The receptor set was obtained from a person between 18 and 65 years old who received the Ad26.COV2.S COVID-19 vaccine or a placebo.

The V gene is TRBV18, the J gene TRBJ1-2; 7 bases align to TRBD1. The CDR3 totals 15 residues. V dropped 6 bases and J dropped 2; count of bases not matched to a gene: 9. Germline assignment: CDR1 KGHSH and CDR2 LQKENI. CDR3 region: CASSPDPTGNYGYTF. The DNA for the CDR3 is TGTGCCAGCTCGCCCGATCCGACAGGGAACTATGGCTACACCTTC.

The rearrangement uses TRBV27 and TRBJ1-5; perhaps TRBD1 as D (5 bases). Trimming pared 2 bases from V and 2 bases from J, leaving 13 bases between. CDR1 and CDR2 from the germline V gene are MNHEY and SMNVEV (reference sequence). The CDR3 spans 16 residues. The CDR3: CASSLKYRGGNQPQHF. The DNA of the CDR3 is TGTGCCAGCAGTTTAAAGTATCGAGGGGGCAATCAGCCCCAGCATTTT.

A single count supports this clone. The chain couples TRBV10-3 to TRBJ2-5; TRBD1 matches at 7 bases. Germline V CDR1 and CDR2: ENHRY, SYGVKD. This CDR3 comprises 13 residues. V dropped 6 bases and J dropped 7; count of bases not matched to a gene: 8. The CDR3 DNA reads TGTGCCATCAGCCAGGGGGAAAAGGGGACCCAGTACTTC. It specifies CAISQGEKGTQYF.

This clone was detected only once. The genes are TRBV6-5 and TRBJ2-7; 7 bases are a match to TRBD2. The CDR3 contains 14 residues. Germline V gene lookup returns CDR1 MNHEY and CDR2 SVGAGI. J gave up 1 base and V 5 bases, and 5 bases lay outside the gene matches. The CDR3 DNA sequence: TGTGCCAGCAGTCGGTCTAGCGGTTCCTACGAGCAGTACTTC. Translation gives CASSRSSGSYEQYF.

V usage is TRBV6-4 and J usage is TRBJ2-2, with TRBD1 as a possible D gene (5 bases). In germline, CDR1 is MRHNA, CDR2 SNTAGT. CDR3 size: 15 residues. V was trimmed by 5 bases and J by 4 bases, leaving 14 bases between them. The CDR3 protein is CASSQGGRGTGELFF. The CDR3 DNA sequence: TGTGCCAGCAGTCAGGGTGGGCGTGGCACCGGGGAGCTGTTTTTT.

The rearrangement links TRBV19 to TRBJ2-2, with D possibly called TRBD1 or TRBD2 (6 bases each). Germline loops: CDR1 LNHDA, CDR2 SQIVND (reference sequence). Trimming removed 4 bases at V and 3 bases at J, with 12 bases between. CDR3 length equals 15 residues. The CDR3 is CASSSPGGHTGELFF. The DNA for the CDR3 is TGTGCCAGTAGTAGCCCCGGGGGCCACACCGGGGAGCTGTTTTTT.

The gene calls are TRBV4-1 and TRBJ2-7, with D unresolved. The CDR3 length is 14 residues. The germline V and J ends were trimmed by 0 bases and 2 bases, with 8 bases remaining between them. From germline, CDR1 is MGHRA and CDR2 YSYEKL. The CDR3 spells CASSQDEPPYEQYF. CDR3 nucleotide sequence: TGCGCCAGCAGCCAAGATGAACCCCCCTACGAGCAGTACTTC.

V usage is TRBV7-2 and J usage is TRBJ2-5; either TRBD1 or TRBD2 may supply D (5 bases each). This CDR3 has 19 residues. Germline V gene sequence: CDR1 SGHTA, CDR2 FQGNSA. The V end lost 2 bases, the J end lost 4 bases, and 26 bases lay between the germline ends. This CDR3 reads CASSLWGPNRGDVRETQYF. The CDR3, as DNA: TGTGCCAGCAGCTTATGGGGACCAAATAGGGGCGACGTGAGAGAGACCCAGTACTTC.

The table lists this clone with a count of one. One junction end does not reproduce the germline sequence, and a read error may be involved. The gene calls are TRBV18 and TRBJ1-2; 8 bases line up with TRBD1. CDR1 is KGHSH, CDR2 LQKENI, per germline. The length of the CDR3 is 15 residues. This CDR3 reads CASSPTGQGVYGHTF. The CDR3 DNA sequence: TGTGCCAGCTCACCAACAGGACAGGGTGTCTATGGCCACACCTTC.

This clone was counted at least ten times. The chain is built from TRBV29-1 and TRBJ1-2; 10 bases line up with TRBD1. CDR1 SQVTM and CDR2 ANQGSEA come from the germline V gene. CDR3 length: 13 amino acids. J lost 8 bases, V lost 6 bases, and 9 bases had no gene match. CDR3 in DNA: TGCAGCGTCGGTGACAGGGGGCTTTTCGGCTACACCTTC. Protein: CSVGDRGLFGYTF. Filled out from reference TRBV29-1 and TRBJ1-2, the complete variable domain reads SAVISQKPSRDICQRGTSLTIQCQVDSQVTMMFWYRQQPGQSLTLIATANQGSEATYESGFVIDKFPISRPNLTFSTLTVSNMSPEDSSIYLCSVGDRGLFGYTFGSGTRLTVV.

The chain uses TRBV19 and TRBJ1-6; TRBD1 is a possible D gene (6 bases). Trimming removed 8 bases at V and 13 bases at J, with 18 bases between. Looked up from germline, CDR1 is LNHDA and CDR2 is SQIVND (reference sequence). The CDR3 runs 13 residues. CDR3 DNA: TGTGCCAGTCAAACACAGGGTGTCGGGCCCCTCCACTTT. Protein sequence: CASQTQGVGPLHF.

In nucleotides, the CDR3 is TGTGCCAGCAGCTTAGAACTGGGCTCTGGGGCCAACGTCCTGACTTTC. Translated, it gives CASSLELGSGANVLTF. The chain joins TRBV7-9 to TRBJ2-6; D gene ambiguous. There are 16 residues in the CDR3. Germline V lookup: CDR1 SEHNR, CDR2 FQNEAQ (reference sequence). The germline V and J ends were trimmed by 1 base and 0 bases, with 7 bases remaining between them. Combining the CDR3 with reference TRBV7-9 and TRBJ2-6 gives the whole variable domain DTGVSQNPRHKITKRGQNVTFRCDPISEHNRLYWYRQTLGQGPEFLTYFQNEAQLEKSRLLSDRFSAERPKGSFSTLEIQRTEQGDSAMYLCASSLELGSGANVLTFGAGSRLTVL.

The chain couples TRBV7-9 to TRBJ1-1; D may be TRBD1 (6 bases). Trimming shortened V by 5 bases and J by 3 bases, and 13 bases separated the two germline ends. In germline, CDR1 is SEHNR, CDR2 FQNEAQ (reference sequence). The CDR3 loop spans 14 amino acids. CDR3 sequence (DNA): TGTGCCAGCAGCGCCCAGGGGTTGGACACTGAAGCTTTCTTT. Its protein is CASSAQGLDTEAFF. Full variable domain (rest looked up from reference TRBV7-9 and TRBJ1-1): DTGVSQNPRHKITKRGQNVTFRCDPISEHNRLYWYRQTLGQGPEFLTYFQNEAQLEKSRLLSDRFSAERPKGSFSTLEIQRTEQGDSAMYLCASSAQGLDTEAFFGQGTRLTVV.

The V gene is TRBV24-1, the J gene TRBJ2-5, with D possibly matching TRBD2 (6 bases). V shed 1 base and J shed 4 bases, with 15 bases lying between them. This CDR3 contains 16 residues. Germline loops: CDR1 KGHDR, CDR2 SFDVKD. This CDR3 reads CATSDFGGPLGETQYF. The DNA of the CDR3 is TGTGCCACCAGTGATTTCGGAGGGCCCCTTGGAGAGACCCAGTACTTC.

V is TRBV10-2 and J is TRBJ2-3; D might be TRBD2 (7 bases). In germline, CDR1 is WSHSY, CDR2 SAAADI. This CDR3 region has 14 residues. Trimming stripped 7 bases from V and 1 base from J, with 12 bases between. The chain's CDR3 is CASMAGARTDTQYF. CDR3 nucleotides: TGCGCCAGCATGGCGGGGGCCCGCACAGATACGCAGTATTTT.

This rearrangement joins TRBV9 to TRBJ1-5, with D possibly being TRBD1 (5 bases). The CDR3 covers 15 residues. The germline V gene encodes CDR1 SGDLS and CDR2 YYNGEE. The V and J ends lost 5 bases and 3 bases respectively, with 15 bases between them. The CDR3 DNA reads as TGTGCCAGCAGTCCTACAGGTGGGGTCAATCAGCCCCAGCATTTT. Protein product: CASSPTGGVNQPQHF.

The J gene is TRBJ1-1, the V gene TRBV3-1 (or the pseudogene TRBV3-2); maybe TRBD1 (6 bases). Germline V gene data show CDR1 as LGHDT and CDR2 as YNNKEL (reference sequence). This CDR3 comprises 14 residues. V was cut by 0 bases and J by 11 bases, with 16 bases left in between. CDR3 amino acids: CASSQDGAGVGAFF. The CDR3 nucleotides read TGTGCCAGCAGCCAAGACGGGGCAGGGGTTGGGGCTTTCTTT.

The chain links TRBV12-3 or TRBV12-4 to TRBJ1-5; D is possibly TRBD1 (6 bases). V lost 6 bases to trimming and J lost 7 bases, with 10 bases between them. The CDR3 extends over 12 amino acids. CDR3 sequence (DNA): TGTGCCAGCAGCCAGGGGAGACAGCCCCAGCATTTT. Amino acid sequence: CASSQGRQPQHF.

This clone was recorded many times. The V call is TRBV12-3 or TRBV12-4, the J call TRBJ1-2; D is uncertain. Trimming pared 1 base from V and 4 bases from J, leaving 4 bases between. The CDR3 consists of 12 residues. The CDR3 sequence: CASSLVGYGYTF. The CDR3 nucleotides read TGTGCCAGCAGTTTAGTTGGCTATGGCTACACCTTC.